The present T cell receptor beta chain was sequenced within a study of patients and donors after allogeneic stem cell transplantation. TCRdb re-called the RT-PCR reads through MiXCR, storing one row per CDR3 protein. The sample records some 230,000 distinct CDR3 sequences, 13% to 15% being singletons. The CDR3 spans 14 residues. Trimming removed 4 bases from V and 0 bases from J, with 8 bases in between. The sequence came from a human donor who was either an allogeneic HSCT recipient or a stem cell or donor lymphocyte infusion donor (not recorded which). It is not recorded whose cells these are; they may come from a transplant donor. The chain links TRBV12-3 or TRBV12-4 to TRBJ2-3; the D is unclear. The sample was blood, either unsorted or a sorted T cell fraction (not recorded which). The CDR3 is CASSWRTSTDTQYF. CDR3 nucleotides: TGTGCCAGCAGTTGGAGAACTAGCACAGATACGCAGTATTTT.